The 14 T cell receptor beta chains below come from one sample, sequenced in a study of control samples from healthy donors and cancer patients. The assay was immunoSEQ multiplex PCR, and TCRdb's table has in-frame clones only and misses some. There are 20,000 to 25,000 clones in the sample; 75% to 90% occur only once, and roughly 40% lies in the top ten. Sequencing was done on a sample of PBMCs. The receptor set was obtained from a man aged 55 to 69 with head and neck cancer.

CDR3 DNA sequence: TGTGCCAGCAGCCTGGACGGCTCGTTGAGGGTCCACGAGCAGTACGTC. This encodes CASSLDGSLRVHEQYV. The V and J genes are TRBV5-6 and TRBJ2-7, with a tentative D call TRBD2 (5 bases). In germline, CDR1 is SGHDT, CDR2 YYEEEE. The CDR3 is made up of 16 amino acids. V was trimmed by 4 bases and J by 5 bases, leaving 22 bases between them.

On this clone: The junction shows a germline mismatch at one end, possibly a read error. V is TRBV7-7 and J is TRBJ2-5; TRBD2 is a possible D gene (5 bases). Germline lookup yields CDR1 SSHAT and CDR2 FNYEAQ (reference sequence). This CDR3 is built from 15 residues. The CDR3 DNA reads as TGTGCTAGCAGCTTATCGATCAGCGGCCAAGAGACCCAGTACTTC. It yields the protein CASSLSISGQETQYF.

V gene TRBV28 combines with J gene TRBJ2-7, with TRBD2 matching 10 bases. The CDR3 runs to 16 residues. CDR1 and CDR2 (germline): MDHEN, SYDVKM. The V gene end was trimmed by 7 bases and the J gene end by 0 bases; junction bases not matched to a gene: 9. The chain's CDR3 is CASTGTGTSASYEQYF. The CDR3 region has the DNA TGTGCCAGCACCGGGACCGGGACTAGCGCCTCCTACGAGCAGTACTTC.

The chain combines TRBV27 with TRBJ2-5; D is perhaps TRBD2 (5 bases). This CDR3 is 13 amino acids long. Trimming took off 6 bases at V and 3 bases at J, with 11 bases between the two ends. Germline V CDR1 and CDR2: MNHEY, SMNVEV (reference sequence). Here the CDR3 DNA reads TGTGCCAGCAGCCCAGACTACGAAGAGACCCAGTACTTC. Its translation is CASSPDYEETQYF.

The chain combines TRBV4-1 with TRBJ2-2, with no clear D. The germline gives CDR1 MGHRA, CDR2 YSYEKL. The V gene lost 1 base and the J gene lost 4 bases, with 10 bases spanning the gap. The CDR3 totals 15 residues. CDR3: CASSQGLAGTGELFF. CDR3 DNA: TGCGCCAGCAGCCAAGGCTTAGCCGGCACCGGGGAGCTGTTTTTT.

This chain uses TRBV27 with TRBJ2-1; no clear D. In germline, CDR1 is MNHEY, CDR2 SMNVEV (reference sequence). The CDR3 has 15 residues. The germline V and J ends were trimmed by 0 bases and 1 base, with 7 bases remaining between them. DNA for the CDR3: TGTGCCAGCAGTTTATCGGTACATTCCTACAATGAGCAGTTCTTC. It translates to CASSLSVHSYNEQFF.

This chain joins TRBV2 and TRBJ2-7; no clear D gene. Trimming took off 3 bases at V and 0 bases at J, with 3 bases between the two ends. CDR1 SNHLY and CDR2 FYNNEI come from the germline V gene. The CDR3 sequence is 12 residues long. The CDR3: CASSEYSYEQYV. CDR3 in DNA: TGTGCCAGCAGTGAGTACTCCTACGAGCAGTACGTC.

The rearrangement joins TRBV29-1 to TRBJ2-1, with D perhaps matching TRBD1 (7 bases). The V gene's germline CDR1 is SQVTM and CDR2 ANQGSEA. V was trimmed by 7 bases and J by 6 bases, leaving 19 bases between them. The CDR3 loop spans 14 amino acids. This CDR3 is CSAGRQGGGNEQFF. CDR3 in DNA: TGCAGCGCGGGACGACAGGGAGGTGGCAATGAGCAGTTCTTC.

The J gene is TRBJ2-2, the V gene TRBV5-1; 7 bases line up with TRBD1. The germline gives CDR1 SGHRS, CDR2 YFSETQ. V lost 6 bases, J lost 2 bases, and 4 bases stayed unmatched. The CDR3 contains 14 residues. The CDR3, as DNA: TGCGCCAGCAAGGGGGCGGTTAACACCGGGGAGCTGTTTTTT. This codes for CASKGAVNTGELFF.

This sequence joins TRBV27 and TRBJ1-1; D is perhaps TRBD1 (5 bases). V lost 9 bases and J 5 bases, leaving 16 bases between the germline ends. The CDR3 is 13 residues long. Germline V gene sequence: CDR1 MNHEY, CDR2 SMNVEV (reference sequence). CDR3 protein: CASSLDSGTEAFF. The CDR3 DNA reads as TGTGCCAGTTCTTTAGACAGTGGGACTGAAGCTTTCTTT.

With regard to this clone: The junction departs from the called germline gene at one end, perhaps through a read error. The chain is built from TRBV2 and TRBJ1-1; D gene unclear. The CDR3 length is 14 residues. Germline CDR1 and CDR2: SNHLY and FYNNEI. CDR3 coding DNA: TGTGCCAGCAGTAAAGCGGGGATGAACACTGAAGCTTTCTTT. This gives the protein CASSKAGMNTEAFF. The full variable domain, with the rest looked up from reference TRBV2 and TRBJ1-1, is EPEVTQTPSHQVTQMGQEVILRCVPISNHLYFYWYRQILGQKVEFLVSFYNNEISEKSEIFDDQFSVERPDGSNFTLKIRSTKLEDSAMYFCASSKAGMNTEAFFGQGTRLTVV.

The CDR3 DNA reads TGCGCCAGCAGTCAATCTCCCCACAGGGGCGGCTCTGGAAACACCATATATTTT. Residues: CASSQSPHRGGSGNTIYF. The V and J genes are TRBV23-1 and TRBJ1-3; 7 bases are shared with TRBD1. TRBV23-1 is annotated as an ORF whose role is uncertain. After removal of 0 bases from V and 0 bases from J, the junction contained 8 bases not matched to a gene. The CDR3 totals 18 residues.

The chain couples TRBV11-3 to TRBJ2-1; TRBD2 agrees at 10 bases. Trimming cost V 0 bases and J 4 bases; bases outside gene matches: 6. CDR3 length: 17 residues. Germline CDR1 and CDR2: SGHNT and YENEEA. In nucleotides, the CDR3 is TGTGCCAGCAGCTTAGAAGCTGAGCGGGAGGGGTACAATGAGCAGTTCTTC. This gives the protein CASSLEAEREGYNEQFF.

The J gene is TRBJ2-1, the V gene TRBV5-1; 10 positions match TRBD2. The CDR3 loop spans 16 amino acids. The V segment lost 0 bases and the J segment 8 bases; nucleotides outside the gene matches: 8. The V gene's germline CDR1 is SGHRS and CDR2 YFSETQ. CDR3 amino acids: CASSLGSGRGGDEQFF. The CDR3 bases are TGCGCCAGCAGCTTGGGGAGCGGGAGGGGCGGCGATGAGCAGTTCTTC. The entire variable domain, with the rest obtained from reference TRBV5-1 and TRBJ2-1, is as follows: KAGVTQTPRYLIKTRGQQVTLSCSPISGHRSVSWYQQTPGQGLQFLFEYFSETQRNKGNFPGRFSGRQFSNSRSEMNVSTLELGDSALYLCASSLGSGRGGDEQFFGPGTRLTVL.